One and the same sample provided the 28 T cell receptor beta chains below, sequenced in a study of blood T cell repertoires in COVID-19. Data came from immunoSEQ multiplex PCR; TCRdb stores just in-frame clones and leaves some out. The sample includes roughly 270,000 clones, about 82% of them seen just once. The sample taken for sequencing was peripheral blood. These receptors were obtained from a man aged 45-65 years with active or convalescent COVID-19.

Only a few counts were recorded for this clone. V gene TRBV18 combines with J gene TRBJ2-2; a weak D match, TRBD1 (5 bases). In germline, CDR1 is KGHSH, CDR2 LQKENI. Trimming removed 3 bases at V and 7 bases at J, with 9 bases between. CDR3 size: 13 residues. The CDR3 sequence: CASSPSTGGELFF. The CDR3 DNA reads TGTGCCAGCTCACCGTCCACAGGCGGGGAGCTGTTTTTT.

The CDR3 DNA reads TGCGCCAGCAGCCAAGCGGACGGGGATAGGGGCTACACCTTC. This translates into CASSQADGDRGYTF. V and J are TRBV4-3 and TRBJ1-2; D uncertain. From germline, CDR1 is LGHNA and CDR2 YSLEER. The CDR3 is 14 amino acids. Trimming stripped 1 base from V and 8 bases from J, with 14 bases between.

The chain uses TRBV2 and TRBJ2-1; 8 nucleotides agree with TRBD1. The germline V gene encodes CDR1 SNHLY and CDR2 FYNNEI. V lost 6 bases and J lost 9; bases outside the gene matches: 7. CDR3 length: 13 amino acids. Here the CDR3 DNA reads TGTGCCAGCAGACTTTTCACAGGGGGTGAGCAGTTCTTC. Residues: CASRLFTGGEQFF.

The rearrangement uses TRBV2 and TRBJ2-5; 10 bases map to TRBD2. This CDR3 contains 14 residues. Germline loops: CDR1 SNHLY, CDR2 FYNNEI. The J segment lost 4 bases and the V segment lost 7 bases, leaving 6 bases of the junction unmatched. The CDR3 DNA is TGTGCCAGCAACCCCTCTAGCGGGGGAGAGACCCAGTACTTC. Encoded protein: CASNPSSGGETQYF.

The chain joins TRBV6-1 to TRBJ1-1; D gene uncertain. Germline-derived CDR1 and CDR2 are MNHNS and SASEGT. V was pared by 3 bases and J by 11 bases, with 10 bases between. The CDR3 runs 11 residues. This chain's CDR3 is CASSESSRAFF. Written as DNA, the CDR3 is TGTGCCAGCAGTGAGAGTTCCAGGGCTTTCTTT.

This chain joins TRBV27 and TRBJ2-7; tentative D call: TRBD2 (6 bases). Looked up from germline, CDR1 is MNHEY and CDR2 is SMNVEV (reference sequence). This CDR3 region has 15 residues. Trimming took off 8 bases at V and 1 base at J, with 18 bases between the two ends. The DNA of the CDR3 is TGTGCCAGCTCCTTGACTAGTATCTATTCCTACGAGCAGTACTTC. This sequence encodes CASSLTSIYSYEQYF.

This chain uses TRBV10-3 with TRBJ1-6; D is ambiguous. The CDR3 runs 13 residues. V lost 11 bases, J lost 5 bases, and 13 bases lay in between. CDR1 ENHRY and CDR2 SYGVKD come from the germline V gene. This CDR3 is CAVAREDNSPLHF. DNA of the CDR3: TGTGCCGTAGCGAGGGAGGATAATTCACCCCTCCACTTT.

This clone was recorded once. J is TRBJ1-6 and V is TRBV6-5; no firm D call. The CDR3 is 14 amino acids. Trimming took off 4 bases at V and 11 bases at J, with 15 bases between the two ends. Germline V CDR1 and CDR2: MNHEY, SVGAGI. Here the CDR3 DNA reads TGTGCCAGCAGTTTAAATTCCGGGGTGCCACCCCTCCACTTT. Translating gives CASSLNSGVPPLHF.

The chain joins TRBV5-1 to TRBJ2-7; maybe TRBD2 (5 bases). Germline CDR1 reads SGHRS; CDR2 reads YFSETQ. The CDR3 has 16 residues. V was trimmed by 1 base and J by 1 base, leaving 15 bases between them. The DNA of the CDR3 is TGCGCCAGCAGCTTGCAGGCGGGCGCGACGTCCTACGAGCAGTACTTC. Translation gives CASSLQAGATSYEQYF.

The V gene is TRBV19, the J gene TRBJ2-3; 7 bases are a match to TRBD2. Per germline, CDR1 LNHDA and CDR2 SQIVND (reference sequence). The CDR3 covers 15 residues. Trimming at V came to 6 bases and at J to 3 bases, leaving 9 bases not matched to a gene. CDR3 sequence (DNA): TGTGCCAGTAGACAAGCGGGAAGGGGTACAGATACGCAGTATTTT. Amino acid sequence: CASRQAGRGTDTQYF. The variable domain in full, completed from reference TRBV19 and TRBJ2-3, reads DGGITQSPKYLFRKEGQNVTLSCEQNLNHDAMYWYRQDPGQGLRLIYYSQIVNDFQKGDIAEGYSVSREKKESFPLTVTSAQKNPTAFYLCASRQAGRGTDTQYFGPGTRLTVL.

V usage is TRBV20-1 and J usage is TRBJ1-2; 8 bases fit TRBD1. Germline CDR1 reads DFQATT; CDR2 reads SNEGSKA (reference sequence). CDR3 length: 20 residues. Trimming at V came to 7 bases and at J to 0 bases, leaving 25 bases not matched to a gene. This CDR3 reads CSVSMGQAPHERITNYGYTF. The CDR3 DNA is TGCAGTGTTAGTATGGGACAGGCCCCGCATGAGAGGATCACTAACTATGGCTACACCTTC.

The chain is built from TRBV6-5 and TRBJ2-7, with D possibly being TRBD1 (6 bases). V was pared by 0 bases and J by 2 bases, with 11 bases between. Germline lookup yields CDR1 MNHEY and CDR2 SVGAGI. This CDR3 region has 15 residues. The CDR3 sequence: CASSYSVQGTYEQYF. The CDR3 DNA is TGTGCCAGCAGTTACTCGGTACAGGGTACCTACGAGCAGTACTTC.

This clone was observed a few times. The V call is TRBV4-1, the J call TRBJ2-3; 8 nucleotides align to TRBD2. In germline, CDR1 is MGHRA, CDR2 YSYEKL. The CDR3 sequence is 17 residues long. V shed 0 bases and J 4 bases; nucleotides not matched to a gene: 9. The CDR3 protein is CASSQDVTGGRADTQYF. The CDR3 DNA sequence: TGCGCCAGCAGCCAAGATGTAACGGGAGGGAGAGCAGATACGCAGTATTTT.

This rearrangement joins TRBV5-1 to TRBJ2-6; tentative D call: TRBD1 (5 bases). Per the germline V gene, CDR1 is SGHRS and CDR2 is YFSETQ. The V end was cut by 4 bases, the J end by 2 bases, with 13 bases between. The CDR3 consists of 16 residues. The CDR3 loop reads CASSPSPRAGANVLTF. For the CDR3, the DNA is TGCGCCAGCAGCCCCTCCCCCAGGGCTGGGGCCAACGTCCTGACTTTC.

V gene TRBV10-3 combines with J gene TRBJ2-2; 10 bases align to TRBD2. V was pared by 10 bases and J by 5 bases, with 10 bases of the junction left unmatched. The CDR3 is 15 residues long. The germline CDR1 and CDR2 sequences are ENHRY and SYGVKD. CDR3 residues: CASSPSGSNTGELFF. The DNA for the CDR3 is TGTGCCAGCAGCCCTAGCGGGAGTAATACCGGGGAGCTGTTTTTT.

The DNA of the CDR3 is TGTGCCAGTACCAACACGGGCTACGAGCAGTACTTC. Translating it yields CASTNTGYEQYF. The V call is TRBV19, the J call TRBJ2-7; D ambiguous. V shed 7 bases and J shed 3 bases, with 10 bases lying between them. The CDR3 contains 12 residues. Germline-derived CDR1 and CDR2 are LNHDA and SQIVND (reference sequence).

The chain employs TRBV2 and TRBJ2-1, with TRBD1 as a possible D gene (6 bases). Trimming left V 7 bases short and J 3 bases short, with 10 bases between. CDR1 is SNHLY, CDR2 FYNNEI, per germline. The CDR3 runs 13 residues. CDR3 sequence reads: CASKRDIYNEQFF. CDR3 coding DNA: TGTGCCAGCAAGAGGGACATCTACAATGAGCAGTTCTTC.

Concerning this clone: Different DNA sequences within this sample yield the same CDR3. The chain has TRBV20-1 and TRBJ1-1; possible D gene TRBD1, 6 bases. The CDR3 covers 11 residues. The V and J ends lost 6 bases and 1 base respectively, with 6 bases between them. Germline CDR1 DFQATT, CDR2 SNEGSKA (reference sequence). CDR3 loop: CSARGNTEAFF. The CDR3 DNA sequence: TGCAGTGCCAGGGGGAACACTGAAGCTTTCTTT.

J is TRBJ2-5 and V is TRBV6-5; TRBD2 aligns across 9 bases. Germline V gives CDR1 MNHEY, CDR2 SVGAGI. The CDR3 contains 14 residues. J lost 4 bases, V lost 5 bases, and 5 bases had no gene match. This chain's CDR3 is CASSPGLARETQYF. The CDR3 DNA sequence: TGTGCCAGCAGTCCGGGACTAGCAAGAGAGACCCAGTACTTC.

The chain employs TRBV5-1 and TRBJ2-5; possible D gene TRBD1, 6 bases. Trimming stripped 3 bases from V and 1 base from J, with 10 bases between. The CDR3 extends over 14 amino acids. Germline assignment: CDR1 SGHRS and CDR2 YFSETQ. CDR3 sequence (DNA): TGCGCCAGCAGCTCCCAGGGGCCCCAAGAGACCCAGTACTTC. This encodes CASSSQGPQETQYF.

The chain joins TRBV10-3 to TRBJ2-3; 11 bases match TRBD1. Germline lookup yields CDR1 ENHRY and CDR2 SYGVKD. The V segment lost 2 bases and the J segment 6 bases; nucleotides outside the gene matches: 13. The CDR3 runs to 18 residues. This CDR3 is CAISEPLGGGTGGDTQYF. The CDR3 coding sequence is TGTGCCATCAGTGAGCCATTAGGAGGAGGGACAGGGGGGGATACGCAGTATTTT.

V usage is TRBV24-1 and J usage is TRBJ1-6; possibly TRBD1 for D (5 bases). CDR1 is KGHDR and CDR2 is SFDVKD in the germline V gene. The CDR3 consists of 15 residues. The ends were cut back, 3 bases at V and 6 bases at J, with 11 bases in the middle. The CDR3 sequence is CATSDPRQPNSPLHF. The CDR3 nucleotides read TGTGCCACCAGTGATCCGAGACAGCCTAATTCACCCCTCCACTTT.

CDR3 DNA sequence: TGCAGTGCTAGTCCATCCCACAGCGGTACGCAGTATTTT. Translating it yields CSASPSHSGTQYF. This sequence joins TRBV20-1 and TRBJ2-3, with TRBD2 as a possible D gene (5 bases). The germline V gene encodes CDR1 DFQATT and CDR2 SNEGSKA (reference sequence). This CDR3 is built from 13 residues. V was clipped by 3 bases and J by 8 bases, with 15 bases between them.

The rearrangement uses TRBV5-1 and TRBJ2-5, with 15 bases matching TRBD2. The trim removed 4 bases at V and 5 bases at J, leaving 6 bases unmatched. The length of the CDR3 is 16 residues. CDR1 SGHRS and CDR2 YFSETQ come from the germline V gene. The CDR3 loop is CASSPGLAGGGETQYF. The DNA for the CDR3 is TGCGCCAGCAGCCCCGGACTAGCGGGAGGGGGGGAGACCCAGTACTTC.

The chain combines TRBV3-1 (or the pseudogene TRBV3-2) with TRBJ2-2; 7 bases map to TRBD1. The CDR3 contains 18 residues. V trimming: 4 bases; J trimming: 2 bases; junction bases outside the gene matches: 13. Germline lookup yields CDR1 LGHDT and CDR2 YNNKEL (reference sequence). The CDR3 DNA follows: TGTGCCAGCAGCCGCGCTACCGACAGGGCGGGTAACACCGGGGAGCTGTTTTTT. This gives the protein CASSRATDRAGNTGELFF.

This chain joins TRBV27 and TRBJ1-1, with D unclear. The CDR3 spans 15 residues. Trimming took 6 bases from V and 5 from J, leaving 19 bases between them. Germline V CDR1 and CDR2: MNHEY, SMNVEV (reference sequence). CDR3 sequence (DNA): TGTGCCAGCAGCCTGGGAGGCGCTATAGGGACTGAAGCTTTCTTT. This codes for CASSLGGAIGTEAFF.

V is TRBV3-1 (or the pseudogene TRBV3-2) and J is TRBJ2-1; TRBD1 aligns across 9 bases. V lost 6 bases and J lost 4; bases outside the gene matches: 16. CDR1 and CDR2 (germline): LGHDT, YNNKEL (reference sequence). The CDR3 is 18 amino acids. CDR3 nucleotide sequence: TGTGCCAGCAGTTCTTTTCGTTCCGGGACAGGGAGATACAATGAGCAGTTCTTC. Translating gives CASSSFRSGTGRYNEQFF.

The chain is built from TRBV5-4 and TRBJ2-7; tentatively, D is TRBD1 (6 bases). Germline values: CDR1 SGHNT, CDR2 YYREEE (reference sequence). The CDR3 covers 14 residues. Trimming took 0 bases from V and 5 from J, leaving 12 bases between them. CDR3 in amino acids: CASSLVDRSNEQYF. DNA of the CDR3: TGTGCCAGCAGCTTGGTCGACAGGTCGAACGAGCAGTACTTC.